A selection of T cell receptor beta chains follows, all from one sample in a study of identical twins. TCRdb analysed the 5' RACE reads with MiXCR anew, one entry per CDR3 protein. The top ten clones hold roughly 3% of a sample with 270,000 or so distinct CDR3 sequences, around 8.8% of them seen once. The sample was also linked to a second study, of yellow fever vaccine responses in identical twins.

Sequenced sample: CD8+ T cells sorted from blood. The receptors here all came from a young woman in good health. Each CDR3 is given with its conserved first and last residue. The D gene is left open where the match is weak. The size of a clone is reported for some rows only, either as once, few or many, or as a class for expanded clones.

size,D,length,V,J,DNA,CDR3
many,.,18,TRBV7-6,TRBJ2-1,TGTGCCAGCAGCTTCTCTAATGAGACAGCCGAACCTTACAATGAGCAGTTCTTC,CASSFSNETAEPYNEQFF
.,TRBD2,18,TRBV6-5,TRBJ2-2,TGTGCCAGCAGTTTACCAGCGGGGAATGGGGTAGGCACCGGGGAGCTGTTTTTT,CASSLPAGNGVGTGELFF
few,TRBD2,18,TRBV20-1,TRBJ2-3,TGCAGTGCTAGAGTTGACGGACTAGCGGGGGTATACACAGATACGCAGTATTTT,CSARVDGLAGVYTDTQYF
.,TRBD2,17,TRBV7-9,TRBJ2-1,TGTGCCAGCAGCCCGCGGGACGTTAGCGGGAGTGGCAATGAGCAGTTCTTC,CASSPRDVSGSGNEQFF
many,.,15,TRBV28,TRBJ2-7,TGTGCCAGCTCCTCAGTCGGGGTGTACACCTACGAGCAGTACTTC,CASSSVGVYTYEQYF
.,.,16,TRBV28,TRBJ2-2,TGTGCCAGCAGTTCGGTGGACGGGGATGGATCCAGGGAGCTGTTTTTT,CASSSVDGDGSRELFF
few,.,15,TRBV7-2,TRBJ2-3,TGTGCCAGCAGCCCCGGGACCGCGTCAGGAGATACGCAGTATTTT,CASSPGTASGDTQYF
few,.,14,TRBV27,TRBJ2-3,TGTGCCAGCAGTTTAGTGTCGGAAACAGATACGCAGTATTTT,CASSLVSETDTQYF
.,.,14,TRBV4-3,TRBJ2-1,TGCGCCAGCAGCCAAGATAGAAAGGGTCTTGAGCAGTTCTTC,CASSQDRKGLEQFF
few,.,12,TRBV15,TRBJ1-5,TGTGCCACCAGCAGAGGGGAGGGGCCCCAGCATTTT,CATSRGEGPQHF
few,.,14,TRBV27,TRBJ2-7,TGTGCCAGCAGTTTTAGGGGGTATACGCGGGAGCAGTACTTC,CASSFRGYTREQYF
few,.,15,TRBV5-1,TRBJ2-3,TGCGCCAGCAGCCTTGAGACAGCTAGCACAGATACGCAGTATTTT,CASSLETASTDTQYF
.,TRBD2,14,TRBV20-1,TRBJ2-7,TGCAGTGCTAGAGATCAGCGGGAGGGCCCCGAGCAGTACTTC,CSARDQREGPEQYF
many,.,16,TRBV5-1,TRBJ2-5,TGCGCCAGCAGCTTGGGAGAGGGACACTCGCAAGAGACCCAGTACTTC,CASSLGEGHSQETQYF
few,.,13,TRBV20-1,TRBJ2-7,TGCAGTGCTAGTCGGGAGTGGGGCTACGAGCAGTACTTC,CSASREWGYEQYF
many,.,13,TRBV12-3/TRBV12-4,TRBJ1-5,TGTGCCAGCATTGCGGGAAAGGGTCAGCCCCAGCATTTT,CASIAGKGQPQHF
many,.,19,TRBV9,TRBJ1-1,TGTGCCAGCGGCGACCCTAGGTCAATAACTTCGCACATGAACACTGAAGCTTTCTTT,CASGDPRSITSHMNTEAFF
.,.,12,TRBV7-9,TRBJ2-7,TGTGCCAGCAGCAACTCTCCCTACGAGCAGTACTTC,CASSNSPYEQYF
.,.,15,TRBV5-1,TRBJ2-5,TGCGCCAGCAGCTTGGATGGGGCGGCCCAAGAGACCCAGTACTTC,CASSLDGAAQETQYF
many,.,16,TRBV7-9,TRBJ2-3,TGTGCCAGCAGCTTGGCCAGGGGTGGGGGGCCAGATACGCAGTATTTT,CASSLARGGGPDTQYF
.,TRBD1,14,TRBV6-1,TRBJ2-7,TGTGCCAGCAGTGAAGGGGACAGCTCCTACGAGCAGTACTTC,CASSEGDSSYEQYF
few,.,14,TRBV7-9,TRBJ2-5,TGTGCCAGCAGCTTAAGAGTGGACCAAGAGACCCAGTACTTC,CASSLRVDQETQYF
.,.,14,TRBV24-1,TRBJ2-2,TGTGCCACCAGTGGTACCAGGAACACCGGGGAGCTGTTTTTT,CATSGTRNTGELFF
many,TRBD1,13,TRBV9,TRBJ2-7,TGTGCCAGCAGCGTCGGGACAGCCTACGAGCAGTACTTC,CASSVGTAYEQYF
many,.,13,TRBV12-3/TRBV12-4,TRBJ2-3,TGTGCCAGCAGTTTATTTGGGCCAGATACGCAGTATTTT,CASSLFGPDTQYF
.,.,16,TRBV7-8,TRBJ2-7,TGTGCCAGCAGCTCGCCCGGGACCCAGGGGGACTTCGAGCAGTACTTC,CASSSPGTQGDFEQYF
few,TRBD2,18,TRBV5-5,TRBJ2-2,TGTGCCAGCAGCTGGGGACTAGCGGGGGTAATAGGCACCGGGGAGCTGTTTTTT,CASSWGLAGVIGTGELFF
.,.,16,TRBV11-2,TRBJ2-3,TGTGCCAGCAGCTTATTAAGGACAGCTAGCACAGATACGCAGTATTTT,CASSLLRTASTDTQYF
.,TRBD2,16,TRBV3-1,TRBJ2-4,TGTGCCAGCAGCCTGTCGACTAGCATCGCCAAAAACATTCAGTACTTC,CASSLSTSIAKNIQYF
.,.,13,TRBV20-1,TRBJ2-7,TGCAGTGCTAGCCGACAGCAAACCTACGAGCAGTACTTC,CSASRQQTYEQYF
few,TRBD2,17,TRBV11-2,TRBJ2-1,TGTGCCAGCAGCTTAGATCTAAGAATAGCGGGCATCAATGAGCAGTTCTTC,CASSLDLRIAGINEQFF
.,.,12,TRBV7-9,TRBJ2-7,TGTGCCAGCAGCTTTCTGGACACCTACTCGTGCTTC,CASSFLDTYSCF
few,.,13,TRBV7-9,TRBJ1-1,TGTGCCAGCAGAGGGGAATGGAACACTGAAGCTTTCTTT,CASRGEWNTEAFF